These T cell receptor beta chains were read from a single sample in a study of blood T cell repertoires in COVID-19. Data came from immunoSEQ multiplex PCR; TCRdb stores just in-frame clones and leaves some out. The sample includes a few hundred thousand clones, approximately 88% of them seen just once. What was sequenced was peripheral blood. These receptors came from a woman in her seventies with COVID-19, enrolled during active disease. The CDR3 runs from the conserved cysteine through the conserved F or W. The D gene is left open where the match is weak. Part of the rows lack a size; the others show once, few, many or a class for expanded clones.

TGCGCCAGCAGCCCGTGGGGGGGGCGCGGGAACAATCAGCCCCAGCATTTT,CASSPWGGRGNNQPQHF,TRBV5-1,NA,TRBJ1-5,NA
TGTGCCAGCAGCTTTAAGGTCAGCGGCTACGAGCAGTACTTC,CASSFKVSGYEQYF,TRBV7-2,NA,TRBJ2-7,NA
TGCAGCGTTGAGGCCCGACTAGCGGGAGGCCACGAGCAGTACTTC,CSVEARLAGGHEQYF,TRBV29-1,TRBD2,TRBJ2-7,NA
TGTGCCAGCAGTGAAATAGCGGGAAGGCGCACAGATACGCAGTATTTT,CASSEIAGRRTDTQYF,TRBV2,TRBD2,TRBJ2-3,NA
TGTGCCAGCAGCATACAGGGGGACAACTATGGCTACACCTTC,CASSIQGDNYGYTF,TRBV7-2,TRBD1,TRBJ1-2,NA
TGTGCCAGCAGTGAGTTGAACACTGAAGCTTTCTTT,CASSELNTEAFF,TRBV3-1/TRBV3-2,NA,TRBJ1-1,NA
TGTGCCAGCAGCCAAGATGGATGGGCACCCTCGGGAGTCAACGTCCTGACTTTC,CASSQDGWAPSGVNVLTF,TRBV3-1/TRBV3-2,NA,TRBJ2-6,once
TGTGCCAGCAGCTTAGGGGGACAGTTAGTAGTCCCAGAGACCCAGTACTTC,CASSLGGQLVVPETQYF,TRBV7-9,TRBD1,TRBJ2-5,NA
TGTGCCAGCAAAGGGGAAGTCGGAAACACCATATATTTT,CASKGEVGNTIYF,TRBV6-5,NA,TRBJ1-3,NA
TGTGCCAGCAGGGCAGGGGTGAATGAGCAGTTCTTC,CASRAGVNEQFF,TRBV2,NA,TRBJ2-1,NA
TGTGCCAGCAGCTTGGGATCGGGGGAGTACAATGAGCAGTTCTTC,CASSLGSGEYNEQFF,TRBV5-4,NA,TRBJ2-1,NA
TGTGCCAGCAGGCCCCACTCCGACTTAAAGGTCTATGGCTACACCTTC,CASRPHSDLKVYGYTF,TRBV28,NA,TRBJ1-2,NA
TGTGCCAGCAGCGTAGCTCCAGCGGGAGGCAATGAGCAGTTCTTC,CASSVAPAGGNEQFF,TRBV9,TRBD2,TRBJ2-1,NA
TGCAGTGCTAGTCAGGGGGCTGGGTACGAGCAGTACTTC,CSASQGAGYEQYF,TRBV20-1,TRBD1,TRBJ2-7,NA
TGTGCCAGCAGCTTAGATTCTGGACAATCACCCCTCCACTTT,CASSLDSGQSPLHF,TRBV7-2,NA,TRBJ1-6,NA
TGTGCCAGCAGCAAAGAACCCGGGACAGGGAATCAGCCCCAGCATTTT,CASSKEPGTGNQPQHF,TRBV21-1,NA,TRBJ1-5,NA
TGTGCCAGCAGCCCGGACAGGGGGGGTGGAAACACCATATATTTT,CASSPDRGGGNTIYF,TRBV5-4,TRBD1,TRBJ1-3,NA
TGTGCCAGCAGGGCCGGGACTGGAAAATACAATGAGCAGTTCTTC,CASRAGTGKYNEQFF,TRBV27,NA,TRBJ2-1,NA
TGCAGTGCTAGTTGGGGGGGTGTAGTACAAGAGACCCAGTACTTC,CSASWGGVVQETQYF,TRBV20-1,TRBD2,TRBJ2-5,NA
TGTGCCAGCAGTTTACCCGGGACTGAGACAGATACGCAGTATTTT,CASSLPGTETDTQYF,TRBV28,NA,TRBJ2-3,NA
TGTGCCAGTAGCCTAGCGGGAGGCGCCTACGAGCAGTACTTC,CASSLAGGAYEQYF,TRBV19,TRBD2,TRBJ2-7,once
TGTGCCAGCTCACCACCGGGGACAGGGGGCAGGTACGAGCAGTACTTC,CASSPPGTGGRYEQYF,TRBV18,TRBD1,TRBJ2-7,NA
TGTGCCAGCAGGAGACAGGGGGCCGGCAATCAGCCCCAGCATTTT,CASRRQGAGNQPQHF,TRBV6-5,TRBD1,TRBJ1-5,NA
TGTGCCTGGACCGAGATCACGGGGGGCGAGCAGTACTTC,CAWTEITGGEQYF,TRBV30,TRBD2,TRBJ2-7,NA
TGTGCCAGCAGTTCGGGACAGCCGGCTGATGAGCAGTTCTTC,CASSSGQPADEQFF,TRBV28,TRBD1,TRBJ2-1,NA
TGTGCCAGCATCTTCGGGACTAGCGACAATGAGCAGTTCTTC,CASIFGTSDNEQFF,TRBV6-5,TRBD2,TRBJ2-1,few
TGTGCCAGTAGTATGGGTGGGACAGGAGGTCAGCCCCAGCATTTT,CASSMGGTGGQPQHF,TRBV19,TRBD1,TRBJ1-5,NA
TGCGCCAGCAGCTCCACGACAGGTCCTTATGGCTACACCTTC,CASSSTTGPYGYTF,TRBV5-1,NA,TRBJ1-2,NA
TGTGCCAGCAGGTTGAACAGGGGAGGTGACTATGGCTACACCTTC,CASRLNRGGDYGYTF,TRBV5-4,TRBD1,TRBJ1-2,few
TGTGCCAGCAGTTCTACACCGACTTACTACGAGCAGTACTTC,CASSSTPTYYEQYF,TRBV27,NA,TRBJ2-7,NA
TGTGCCAGCAGCGGGAGAACAGATACGCAGTATTTT,CASSGRTDTQYF,TRBV7-6,NA,TRBJ2-3,NA
TGTGCCAGCAGCCATACCGGGACAGGCGAGCAGTACTTC,CASSHTGTGEQYF,TRBV4-2,TRBD1,TRBJ2-7,NA
TGTGCCAGCAGCCCACGGGGTACACTCGAGCAGTACTTC,CASSPRGTLEQYF,TRBV9,NA,TRBJ2-7,NA
TGTGCCAGCAGTGAATGGACTAGCGGACTTTACAATGAGCAGTTCTTC,CASSEWTSGLYNEQFF,TRBV2,TRBD2,TRBJ2-1,many
TGTGCCAGCAGCCCTGGGGCAGTCCAAGAGACCCAGTACTTC,CASSPGAVQETQYF,TRBV7-2,NA,TRBJ2-5,NA
TGCAGCGTCCCCTTCTCGTCCCATGAGCAGTTCTTC,CSVPFSSHEQFF,TRBV29-1,NA,TRBJ2-1,NA
TGCGCCAGCAGCTTGGAGACTAGCGGTGAAGAGACCCAGTACTTC,CASSLETSGEETQYF,TRBV5-1,TRBD2,TRBJ2-5,NA
TGCGCCAGCAGCTTGGATGGTACATCCTCCTACGAGCAGTACTTC,CASSLDGTSSYEQYF,TRBV5-1,NA,TRBJ2-7,NA
TGTGCCAGCTCACCACCCCGCGGGAGTTCCGGTAATGAGCAGTTCTTC,CASSPPRGSSGNEQFF,TRBV18,TRBD2,TRBJ2-1,NA
TGTGCCAGCAGCAAACCCTGGACTAGCGGGGCCACAGATACGCAGTATTTT,CASSKPWTSGATDTQYF,TRBV21-1,NA,TRBJ2-3,NA
TGCAGTGCTAGTCTTCGAGGCAACACTGAAGCTTTCTTT,CSASLRGNTEAFF,TRBV20-1,NA,TRBJ1-1,NA
TGCGCCAGCAGCTTGGCCACAGGGGGTGGCTATGGCTACACCTTC,CASSLATGGGYGYTF,TRBV5-1,TRBD1,TRBJ1-2,NA
TGTGCCAGCAGTGTCGGGACAGGGGCCTATGGCTACACCTTC,CASSVGTGAYGYTF,TRBV2,TRBD1,TRBJ1-2,NA
TGTGCCTGGAGTGTGGGGGACAGGGATCAGCCCCAGCATTTT,CAWSVGDRDQPQHF,TRBV30,TRBD1,TRBJ1-5,once
TGTGCCAGCTCACCCAGCATACAGGGGGCCGACGAGACCCAGTACTTC,CASSPSIQGADETQYF,TRBV18,TRBD1,TRBJ2-5,NA
TGTGCCAGCATACCGGGACAGGGCTACGAGCAGTACTTC,CASIPGQGYEQYF,TRBV28,TRBD1,TRBJ2-7,NA
TGCGCCAGCAGCTTTGGACAGGGCGGTGAAGCTTTCTTT,CASSFGQGGEAFF,TRBV5-1,TRBD1,TRBJ1-1,NA
TGTGCCAGCAGCTTGATCTCAGGACAAGAGACCCAGTACTTC,CASSLISGQETQYF,TRBV5-4,NA,TRBJ2-5,once
TGTGCCAGCAGCTTACAGGGAGGGTCCTACGAGCAGTACTTC,CASSLQGGSYEQYF,TRBV7-3,TRBD2,TRBJ2-7,NA
TGTGCCAGCAGTCTAGACAGGGGACAGGGAATGAACACTGAAGCTTTCTTT,CASSLDRGQGMNTEAFF,TRBV28,TRBD1,TRBJ1-1,NA
TGTGCCAGCAGTTACGGGGGGACTGGAAACACCATATATTTT,CASSYGGTGNTIYF,TRBV6-5,NA,TRBJ1-3,NA
TGTGCCAGCAGTTTAACCAGCGGGTTTCAGTACTTC,CASSLTSGFQYF,TRBV28,NA,TRBJ2-7,NA
TGTGCCAGCAGCTCCGACGGAGGGCTAAATGAAAAACTGTTTTTT,CASSSDGGLNEKLFF,TRBV7-9,NA,TRBJ1-4,NA
TGTGCCAGCACCCACCTGGGCGGGAGTTTGTATGAGCAGTTCTTC,CASTHLGGSLYEQFF,TRBV28,TRBD2,TRBJ2-1,once
TGTGCCAGCAGTCGACAGGGCTCCTACGAGCAGTACTTC,CASSRQGSYEQYF,TRBV6-6,TRBD1,TRBJ2-7,NA